The 20 T cell receptor beta chains in this list originate from one sample, sequenced in a study of OX40 agonist ivuxolimab in advanced cancers. TCRdb's copy holds only in-frame clones and misses some; the assay was immunoSEQ multiplex PCR. The sample includes about 79,000 clones, about 90% of them seen just once. Sequences were derived from CD4+ or CD8+ T cells sorted from blood, sampled in a trial of the OX40 agonist ivuxolimab. These receptors originate from an adult with an advanced solid tumor such as melanoma, head and neck, liver or kidney cancer.

The chain uses TRBV4-2 and TRBJ2-1; 7 bases agree with TRBD2. CDR1 and CDR2 from the germline V gene are LGHNA and YNFKEQ. The trim removed 5 bases at V and 8 bases at J, leaving 9 bases unmatched. This CDR3 comprises 14 residues. The DNA of the CDR3 is TGTGCCAGCAGCTCCCGGACTAGGGGCGATGAGCAGTTCTTC. This gives the protein CASSSRTRGDEQFF.

The chain combines TRBV6-1 with TRBJ1-5, with D unclear. V shed 4 bases and J shed 2 bases, with 9 bases lying between them. The CDR3 totals 14 residues. CDR1 is MNHNS, CDR2 SASEGT, per germline. CDR3 DNA: TGTGCCAGCAGTGCACAAGAGGGCAATCAGCCCCAGCATTTT. Its protein product is CASSAQEGNQPQHF.

The chain combines TRBV6-1 with TRBJ2-2, with 11 bases that match TRBD1. CDR1 is MNHNS, CDR2 SASEGT, per germline. The length of the CDR3 is 13 residues. J gave up 13 bases and V 6 bases, and 7 bases lay outside the gene matches. CDR3 DNA sequence: TGTGCCAGCAGCGTGGGACAGGGGGTTGGGCTGTTTTTT. Its protein is CASSVGQGVGLFF.

This rearrangement joins TRBV2 to TRBJ1-2; D gene ambiguous. This CDR3 has 12 residues. V lost 2 bases and J lost 5, with 6 bases in between. Germline-derived CDR1 and CDR2 are SNHLY and FYNNEI. CDR3 in DNA: TGTGCCAGCAGTGAATCGGATTATGGCTACACCTTC. As protein: CASSESDYGYTF.

This rearrangement joins TRBV14 to TRBJ2-2, with a possible D match to TRBD2 (6 bases). This CDR3 spans 17 amino acids. The V and J ends lost 0 bases and 4 bases respectively, with 15 bases between them. The germline V gene has CDR1 SGHDN and CDR2 FVKESK. CDR3 region: CASSQDTGARGTGELFF. The CDR3 nucleotides are TGTGCCAGCAGCCAAGACACGGGAGCCCGGGGCACCGGGGAGCTGTTTTTT.

This chain links TRBV7-2 with TRBJ2-3; 11 bases map to TRBD2. From germline, CDR1 is SGHTA and CDR2 FQGNSA. The CDR3 sequence is 16 residues long. The ends lost 4 bases at V and 2 bases at J; junction bases unmatched: 5. The CDR3 sequence: CASSSGTSGFTDTQYF. The CDR3 DNA follows: TGTGCCAGCAGCTCCGGGACTAGCGGATTCACAGATACGCAGTATTTT.

The rearrangement uses TRBV4-2 and TRBJ2-1; TRBD2 matches at 9 bases. Per germline, CDR1 LGHNA and CDR2 YNFKEQ. This CDR3 contains 17 residues. The V segment lost 7 bases and the J segment 0 bases; nucleotides outside the gene matches: 10. DNA for the CDR3: TGTGCCAGCACCCCCGGGGCGGGAGGGAACTCCTACAATGAGCAGTTCTTC. As protein: CASTPGAGGNSYNEQFF.

This rearrangement joins TRBV5-1 to TRBJ2-1; D remains ambiguous. CDR3 length: 15 amino acids. CDR1 and CDR2 (germline): SGHRS, YFSETQ. V was clipped by 4 bases and J by 2 bases, with 13 bases between them. For the CDR3, the DNA is TGCGCCAGCAGCACGGGTGGGGTTACCTACAATGAGCAGTTCTTC. Translated: CASSTGGVTYNEQFF.

CDR3 residues: CASSLGGLGGELFF. CDR3 coding DNA: TGTGCCAGCAGCTTGGGTGGCCTGGGCGGGGAGCTGTTTTTT. The chain employs TRBV5-4 and TRBJ2-2, with D unclear. V was cut by 0 bases and J by 7 bases, with 10 bases left in between. The CDR3 contains 14 residues. The germline V gene has CDR1 SGHNT and CDR2 YYREEE (reference sequence).

This clone is a singleton in its sample. The rearrangement links TRBV7-8 to TRBJ2-2; D is possibly TRBD2 (6 bases). Germline V gene data show CDR1 as SGHVS and CDR2 as FQNEAQ. This CDR3 comprises 15 residues. V was clipped by 5 bases and J by 2 bases, with 12 bases between them. The DNA for the CDR3 is TGTGCCAGCAGCCCGGTCGGGGGAAACACCGGGGAGCTGTTTTTT. This codes for CASSPVGGNTGELFF.

Here the CDR3 DNA reads TGTGCCAGCAGCGGGGGACAGGGAGGAACTAATGAAAAACTGTTTTTT. Residues: CASSGGQGGTNEKLFF. This chain links TRBV5-5 with TRBJ1-4; 9 positions match TRBD1. This CDR3 comprises 16 residues. With 4 bases clipped from V and 1 base from J, the junction kept 5 bases outside the gene matches. The V gene's germline CDR1 is SGHKS and CDR2 YYEKEE (reference sequence).

This clone was seen only once. The genes are TRBV18 and TRBJ2-7; D perhaps matches TRBD2 (6 bases). Trimming cost V 3 bases and J 6 bases, with 15 bases left between them. Looked up from germline, CDR1 is KGHSH and CDR2 is LQKENI. The CDR3 is 14 residues long. The CDR3: CASSPRDWGPEQYF. The CDR3 DNA sequence: TGTGCCAGCTCACCCCGGGACTGGGGCCCCGAGCAGTACTTC. The complete variable domain, with remaining parts taken from reference TRBV18 and TRBJ2-7, reads NAGVMQNPRHLVRRRGQEARLRCSPMKGHSHVYWYRQLPEEGLKFMVYLQKENIIDESGMPKERFSAEFPKEGPSILRIQQVVRGDSAAYFCASSPRDWGPEQYFGPGTRLTVT.

This sequence joins TRBV13 and TRBJ2-4; TRBD2 aligns across 10 bases. The CDR3 extends over 14 amino acids. V shed 4 bases, J shed 5 bases, and the junction held 2 bases outside the gene matches. From germline, CDR1 is PRHDT and CDR2 FYEKMQ (reference sequence). The CDR3 DNA reads as TGTGCCAGCAGCTCAGCGGGAGGGCAAAACATTCAGTACTTC. It codes for CASSSAGGQNIQYF.

This clone is a singleton in its sample. This chain joins TRBV19 and TRBJ1-1; the match to TRBD1 covers 7 bases. This CDR3 spans 14 amino acids. The junction had 6 bases not matched to a gene; V was cut back by 7 bases and J by 1 base. The germline V gene encodes CDR1 LNHDA and CDR2 SQIVND (reference sequence). The CDR3 sequence: CASIRGTANTEAFF. CDR3 nucleotide sequence: TGTGCCAGTATTAGGGGGACAGCGAACACTGAAGCTTTCTTT.

The V gene is TRBV5-4, the J gene TRBJ2-7, with D unresolved. The CDR3 spans 14 residues. Germline V gives CDR1 SGHNT, CDR2 YYREEE (reference sequence). Trimming cost V 2 bases and J 2 bases, with 11 bases left between them. The chain's CDR3 is CASSLGRNPYEQYF. CDR3 sequence (DNA): TGTGCCAGCAGCTTAGGACGGAACCCCTACGAGCAGTACTTC.

This CDR3 reads CASTGGFRETQYF. CDR3 sequence (DNA): TGTGCCAGCACAGGGGGGTTCCGGGAGACCCAGTACTTC. This chain uses TRBV2 with TRBJ2-5; maybe TRBD1 (7 bases). The germline CDR1 and CDR2 sequences are SNHLY and FYNNEI. This CDR3 comprises 13 residues. Trimming removed 7 bases from V and 5 bases from J, with 14 bases in between.

This chain uses TRBV5-1 with TRBJ2-5; the match to TRBD2 covers 7 bases. The CDR3 length is 15 residues. Unmatched junction bases numbered 10, after V lost 4 bases and J lost 4 bases. From germline, CDR1 is SGHRS and CDR2 YFSETQ. Here the CDR3 DNA reads TGCGCCAGCAGCGGCGGGGAGGGCGGAGGAGAGACCCAGTACTTC. Translated, it gives CASSGGEGGGETQYF. The full variable domain, its missing parts supplied by reference TRBV5-1 and TRBJ2-5, is KAGVTQTPRYLIKTRGQQVTLSCSPISGHRSVSWYQQTPGQGLQFLFEYFSETQRNKGNFPGRFSGRQFSNSRSEMNVSTLELGDSALYLCASSGGEGGGETQYFGPGTRLLVL.

The V call is TRBV7-9, the J call TRBJ2-5; D gene unclear. This CDR3 spans 15 amino acids. The ends were cut back, 0 bases at V and 1 base at J, with 9 bases in the middle. The germline V gene encodes CDR1 SEHNR and CDR2 FQNEAQ (reference sequence). The CDR3 sequence: CASSLALGTQETQYF. The CDR3 region has the DNA TGTGCCAGCAGCTTAGCGCTGGGCACCCAAGAGACCCAGTACTTC. The entire variable domain, with the rest obtained from reference TRBV7-9 and TRBJ2-5, is as follows: DTGVSQNPRHKITKRGQNVTFRCDPISEHNRLYWYRQTLGQGPEFLTYFQNEAQLEKSRLLSDRFSAERPKGSFSTLEIQRTEQGDSAMYLCASSLALGTQETQYFGPGTRLLVL.

The V call is TRBV9, the J call TRBJ2-7, with D maybe TRBD2 (7 bases). Per germline, CDR1 SGDLS and CDR2 YYNGEE. The CDR3 totals 15 residues. V lost 2 bases and J 2 bases, leaving 14 bases between the germline ends. The CDR3 sequence is CASSVDEGGTYEQYF. The CDR3 bases are TGTGCCAGCAGCGTCGATGAGGGGGGGACCTACGAGCAGTACTTC.

The V call is TRBV28, the J call TRBJ1-4, with TRBD1 matching 7 bases. V lost 6 bases to trimming and J lost 0 bases; unmatched junction nucleotides: 4. The CDR3 extends over 15 amino acids. Per germline, CDR1 MDHEN and CDR2 SYDVKM. Here the CDR3 DNA reads TGTGCCAGCAGAATACAGGGGACAACTAATGAAAAACTGTTTTTT. Residues: CASRIQGTTNEKLFF.